This T cell receptor (beta chain) was recovered during a study of regulatory T cells in long-lasting Graves disease. Study context: Graves' patients diagnosed newly had used antithyroid drugs under 3 months.

Study findings and constraints: TRBV28, TRBJ1-2 and TRBJ2-5 were favored in persistent disease.

Construction of TCR beta libraries relied on iRepertoire HTBI primers and on Arm-PCR targeting CDR3 regions. MiXCR was run by TCRdb on the multiplex PCR reads, yielding one entry per CDR3 protein. The table shows around 450,000 distinct CDR3 sequences, with 14% to 15% occurring only once. This clonotype occurred many times. Its antigen remains unknown. The CDR3 sequence is 14 residues long. V was pared by 0 bases and J by 8 bases, with 13 bases between. Per the germline V gene, CDR1 is LNHNV and CDR2 is YYDKDF (reference sequence). Time point meaning: newly diagnosed GD, antithyroid drugs for less than 3 months. The TCR library was made from RNA that had been extracted from PBMCs in TRIzol. These data also featured in a second study, about T cells in Graves' hyperthyroidism and ophthalmopathy.

The genes are TRBV15 and TRBJ1-1; D unresolved. The source is a woman in her 40s with Graves disease. The source material was peripheral blood mononuclear cells (PBMCs), sampled at new diagnosis, from a patient treated with antithyroid drugs. The CDR3 coding sequence is TGTGCCACCAGCAGAGAGGGGATCAGAGACGAAGCTTTCTTT. Translated, it gives CATSREGIRDEAFF.